The rows below give T cell receptor beta chains drawn from one sample of a study of T-cell reconstitution after alpha-beta-depleted transplantation in children. TCRdb processed the PCR reads anew with MiXCR; each CDR3 protein has one entry. The sample carries around 71,000 distinct CDR3 sequences, 7% to 8% recorded once. The specimen was PBMCs from the stem cell graft donor, collected from the stem cell graft. The receptor source for this set is a human donor who donated a stem cell graft to a child with acute lymphoblastic leukemia. Each CDR3 is given with its conserved first and last residue. A D gene is named only where the DNA matches it firmly. Clone size, where shown, is once, few, many, or a class for clones that have expanded.

few	TRBJ2-7	TRBV12-3/TRBV12-4	TRBD2	CASGSKGGLASEQYF	TGTGCCAGCGGGTCCAAGGGAGGGCTGGCCAGCGAGCAGTACTTC
many	TRBJ2-6	TRBV6-1	-	CASSESSGANVLTF	TGTGCCAGCAGTGAAAGCTCTGGGGCCAACGTCCTGACTTTC
many	TRBJ2-2	TRBV29-1	-	CSSSRADTGELFF	TGCAGCTCCTCCCGGGCAGACACCGGGGAGCTGTTTTTT
many	TRBJ1-3	TRBV6-1	TRBD1	CASRGQWISGNTIYF	TGTGCCAGCAGGGGACAGTGGATCTCTGGAAACACCATATATTTT
many	TRBJ2-1	TRBV4-2	TRBD2	CASSQDERGPYNEQFF	TGTGCCAGCAGCCAAGATGAGCGGGGGCCCTACAATGAGCAGTTCTTC
few	TRBJ1-2	TRBV19	-	CASSIPCNYGYTF	TGTGCCAGTAGTATTCCATGCAACTATGGCTACACCTTC
many	TRBJ2-1	TRBV5-1	-	CASSLDSPTTHNEQFF	TGCGCCAGCAGCTTGGACTCCCCAACTACCCACAATGAGCAGTTCTTC
many	TRBJ1-4	TRBV5-1	TRBD1	CASSLGTGATRANEKLFF	TGCGCCAGCAGCCTCGGGACAGGGGCCACTCGTGCTAATGAAAAACTGTTTTTT
many	TRBJ2-1	TRBV5-6	-	CASSTRREQFF	TGTGCCAGCAGCACCCGGAGGGAGCAGTTCTTC
many	TRBJ2-3	TRBV2	TRBD2	CASSEVGLASSTDTQYF	TGTGCCAGCAGTGAAGTGGGACTAGCCTCTAGCACAGATACGCAGTATTTT
many	TRBJ2-5	TRBV20-1	-	CSARTSQETQYF	TGCAGTGCTAGAACCAGCCAAGAGACCCAGTACTTC
-	TRBJ2-1	TRBV28	-	CASTFMVQGGEQFF	TGTGCCAGCACCTTTATGGTGCAGGGTGGTGAGCAGTTCTTC
many	TRBJ1-5	TRBV7-6	-	CASSLGGDSNQPQHF	TGTGCCAGCAGCTTAGGAGGAGATAGCAATCAGCCCCAGCATTTT
many	TRBJ1-6	TRBV9	-	CASSVASNSYNSPLHF	TGTGCCAGCAGCGTAGCCTCGAACAGTTATAATTCACCCCTCCACTTT
many	TRBJ2-6	TRBV5-7	TRBD1	CASSFPDRLTTGANVLTF	TGTGCCAGCAGCTTCCCGGACAGGTTAACAACTGGGGCCAACGTCCTGACTTTC
-	TRBJ2-1	TRBV4-3	TRBD1	CASSQDRGKGGLAYNEQFF	TGCGCCAGCAGCCAAGATAGAGGGAAAGGGGGCTTAGCCTACAATGAGCAGTTCTTC
many	TRBJ1-6	TRBV25-1	TRBD1	CASGGQLSSPLHF	TGTGCCAGCGGGGGACAGCTTTCTTCACCCCTCCACTTT
-	TRBJ1-4	TRBV4-2	-	CASSQPNPNEKLFF	TGTGCCAGCAGCCAGCCAAACCCAAATGAAAAACTGTTTTTT
-	TRBJ2-7	TRBV6-5	TRBD1	CASSLGQVPYEQYF	TGTGCCAGCAGTTTGGGACAGGTGCCATACGAGCAGTACTTC
-	TRBJ2-1	TRBV9	-	CASSVGAVSYNEQFF	TGTGCCAGCAGCGTAGGGGCCGTCTCCTACAATGAGCAGTTCTTC
few	TRBJ2-5	TRBV11-2	TRBD2	CASSSRTSRETQYF	TGTGCCAGCAGCTCCAGGACTAGTCGGGAGACCCAGTACTTC
few	TRBJ2-7	TRBV12-5	-	CASGLPSGPQYF	TGTGCTAGTGGTTTGCCTTCGGGCCCACAGTACTTC
many	TRBJ2-7	TRBV15	TRBD2	CATSREGGSSYEQYF	TGTGCCACCAGCAGAGAGGGCGGGAGTTCCTACGAGCAGTACTTC
many	TRBJ2-1	TRBV4-1	-	CASSQDQTGGANYNEQFF	TGCGCCAGCAGCCAAGATCAAACAGGAGGGGCAAACTACAATGAGCAGTTCTTC
-	TRBJ1-1	TRBV20-1	-	CSAEGHVNTEAFF	TGCAGTGCGGAGGGACATGTGAACACTGAAGCTTTCTTT
many	TRBJ2-5	TRBV29-1	-	CSGGTQETQYF	TGCAGCGGGGGGACCCAAGAGACCCAGTACTTC
many	TRBJ2-3	TRBV6-5	TRBD2	CASSSLRLAGGEDTQYF	TGTGCCAGCAGTTCGCTGCGACTAGCGGGGGGGGAAGATACGCAGTATTTT
few	TRBJ1-5	TRBV3-1	-	CASSQVMNQPQHF	TGTGCCAGCAGCCAAGTTATGAATCAGCCCCAGCATTTT
many	TRBJ2-1	TRBV5-1	TRBD2	CASSFGGLAVYNEQFF	TGCGCCAGCAGCTTCGGGGGACTAGCGGTTTACAATGAGCAGTTCTTC
many	TRBJ2-7	TRBV29-1	-	CSVAHGVEQYF	TGCAGCGTTGCCCACGGTGTGGAGCAGTACTTC
-	TRBJ2-2	TRBV29-1	-	CSVEGFETANTGELFF	TGCAGCGTTGAAGGGTTCGAAACAGCGAACACCGGGGAGCTGTTTTTT
-	TRBJ1-2	TRBV6-5	TRBD1	CASSSTGGFYGYTF	TGTGCCAGCAGTTCGACAGGGGGCTTTTATGGCTACACCTTC
many	TRBJ2-1	TRBV7-3	TRBD2	CASSSSLSGNNEQFF	TGTGCCAGCAGCTCCTCGCTTAGCGGGAACAATGAGCAGTTCTTC
many	TRBJ2-3	TRBV27	-	CASSEQGYSTDTQYF	TGTGCCAGCAGTGAACAGGGCTATAGCACAGATACGCAGTATTTT
many	TRBJ1-5	TRBV7-9	-	CASSSDISNQPQHF	TGTGCCAGCAGCTCGGACATTAGCAATCAGCCCCAGCATTTT
many	TRBJ2-5	TRBV27	TRBD2	CASSSGTSGETQYF	TGTGCCAGCAGTTCCGGGACTAGCGGAGAGACCCAGTACTTC
many	TRBJ2-1	TRBV7-8	TRBD1	CASSLATGIEQFF	TGTGCCAGCAGCTTAGCGACAGGGATTGAGCAGTTCTTC
many	TRBJ2-3	TRBV27	-	CASSPEGGSPSTDTQYF	TGTGCCAGCAGTCCGGAGGGCGGCAGCCCCAGCACAGATACGCAGTATTTT
many	TRBJ2-2	TRBV7-8	-	CASSLGDRTGELFF	TGTGCCAGCAGCTTAGGCGACAGAACCGGGGAGCTGTTTTTT
many	TRBJ1-1	TRBV18	-	CASSPLEGTEAFF	TGTGCCAGCTCACCCCTCGAGGGCACTGAAGCTTTCTTT
many	TRBJ2-1	TRBV11-2	-	CASSLVAPYNEQFF	TGTGCCAGCAGCTTAGTGGCCCCGTACAATGAGCAGTTCTTC
many	TRBJ1-2	TRBV20-1	-	CSASPGEWGGYTF	TGCAGTGCTAGTCCGGGGGAATGGGGCGGCTACACCTTC
many	TRBJ2-1	TRBV27	-	CASSPGVSYNEQFF	TGTGCCAGCAGCCCAGGGGTCTCCTACAATGAGCAGTTCTTC
few	TRBJ2-7	TRBV7-9	TRBD1	CASSSSDRDEQYF	TGTGCCAGCAGCTCCTCGGACAGGGACGAGCAGTACTTC
many	TRBJ1-2	TRBV4-3	-	CASSQEDGAPYGYTF	TGCGCCAGCAGCCAAGAGGATGGGGCACCCTATGGCTACACCTTC
many	TRBJ2-5	TRBV5-1	TRBD2	CASPPPGLASVQETQYF	TGCGCCAGCCCTCCCCCGGGACTAGCTTCCGTACAAGAGACCCAGTACTTC